Listed below are T cell receptor beta chains from one sample, sequenced in a study of beta chain features in type 1 diabetes. Measured with immunoSEQ multiplex PCR; TCRdb has only the in-frame clones, and not every one. Of about 620,000 clones in the sample, around a sixth are singletons; the top ten hold 0.09% to 0.095%. Sequencing used naive CD4+ T cells from blood. Receptors were obtained from a man younger than 35 in good health. The CDR3 runs from the conserved cysteine through the conserved F or W. A D gene is named only where the DNA matches it firmly. Not every row has a clone size; where given, it reads once, few, many or a size class.

CDR3 protein: CASSRTTGNGYEQYF
CDR3 DNA: TGTGCCAGCAGCCGAACGACAGGGAATGGCTACGAGCAGTACTTC
clone size: NA
D gene: TRBD1
V gene: TRBV11-2
J gene: TRBJ2-7

CDR3 protein: CASSVRLAGGPEARDTQYF
CDR3 DNA: TGTGCCAGCAGCGTACGACTAGCGGGAGGGCCTGAGGCCCGGGATACGCAGTATTTT
clone size: few
D gene: TRBD2
V gene: TRBV7-6
J gene: TRBJ2-3

CDR3 protein: CSVSGLLNTEAFF
CDR3 DNA: TGCAGCGTTTCGGGACTGTTGAACACTGAAGCTTTCTTT
clone size: few
D gene: NA
V gene: TRBV29-1
J gene: TRBJ1-1

CDR3 protein: CASRILAGAVNEQFF
CDR3 DNA: TGTGCCAGCAGGATACTAGCGGGAGCTGTAAATGAGCAGTTCTTC
clone size: few
D gene: TRBD2
V gene: TRBV2
J gene: TRBJ2-1

CDR3 protein: CASSLAGGPQPQHF
CDR3 DNA: TGTGCCAGCAGCTTAGCCGGGGGCCCTCAGCCCCAGCATTTT
clone size: few
D gene: NA
V gene: TRBV7-8
J gene: TRBJ1-5

CDR3 protein: CASSLDLSLMKKLFF
CDR3 DNA: TGTGCCAGCAGCTTAGACTTATCATTAATGAAGAAACTGTTTTTT
clone size: NA
D gene: NA
V gene: TRBV7-9
J gene: TRBJ1-4

CDR3 protein: CASTLDRGRCYEQYF
CDR3 DNA: TGTGCCAGCACTTTGGACAGGGGGCGATGCTACGAGCAGTACTTC
clone size: once
D gene: TRBD1
V gene: TRBV6-4
J gene: TRBJ2-7

CDR3 protein: CASSVGLGEGETQYF
CDR3 DNA: TGTGCCAGCAGTGTAGGACTAGGTGAGGGAGAGACCCAGTACTTC
clone size: few
D gene: TRBD2
V gene: TRBV28
J gene: TRBJ2-5

CDR3 protein: CASSVVGASYEQYF
CDR3 DNA: TGTGCCAGCAGCGTAGTAGGTGCCTCCTACGAGCAGTACTTC
clone size: NA
D gene: NA
V gene: TRBV9
J gene: TRBJ2-7

CDR3 protein: CASSQDPSGTDTQYF
CDR3 DNA: TGTGCCAGCAGCCAAGACCCTAGCGGCACAGATACGCAGTATTTT
clone size: few
D gene: NA
V gene: TRBV4-2
J gene: TRBJ2-3

CDR3 protein: CASSGQEKLAKNIQYF
CDR3 DNA: TGTGCCAGCAGTGGTCAGGAGAAGCTAGCCAAAAACATTCAGTACTTC
clone size: few
D gene: NA
V gene: TRBV2
J gene: TRBJ2-4

CDR3 protein: CASSPRGQGKETQYF
CDR3 DNA: TGCGCCAGCAGCCCTCGCGGACAGGGTAAAGAGACCCAGTACTTC
clone size: few
D gene: TRBD1
V gene: TRBV4-1
J gene: TRBJ2-5

CDR3 protein: CASSQDVGLLYEQYF
CDR3 DNA: TGCGCCAGCAGCCAAGATGTGGGACTTCTCTACGAGCAGTACTTC
clone size: few
D gene: NA
V gene: TRBV4-3
J gene: TRBJ2-7

CDR3 protein: CSGTPTGGGEQYF
CDR3 DNA: TGCAGCGGTACCCCCACAGGGGGGGGCGAGCAGTACTTC
clone size: NA
D gene: NA
V gene: TRBV29-1
J gene: TRBJ2-7

CDR3 protein: CASSQGRLQETQYF
CDR3 DNA: TGCGCCAGCAGCCAAGGTCGGCTGCAAGAGACCCAGTACTTC
clone size: NA
D gene: NA
V gene: TRBV4-1
J gene: TRBJ2-5

CDR3 protein: CASSLGERAEGQPQHF
CDR3 DNA: TGTGCCAGCAGCTTAGGGGAGAGGGCTGAGGGCCAGCCCCAGCATTTT
clone size: NA
D gene: NA
V gene: TRBV7-2
J gene: TRBJ1-5

CDR3 protein: CASSSRSGQPANTGELFF
CDR3 DNA: TGTGCCAGCAGCTCTAGGTCCGGGCAGCCTGCGAACACCGGGGAGCTGTTTTTT
clone size: few
D gene: NA
V gene: TRBV7-3
J gene: TRBJ2-2

CDR3 protein: CASSLEDRFRGYTF
CDR3 DNA: TGTGCCAGCAGCTTAGAGGACAGATTTCGGGGCTACACCTTC
clone size: few
D gene: NA
V gene: TRBV7-9
J gene: TRBJ1-2

CDR3 protein: CASSPARDANYGYTF
CDR3 DNA: TGTGCCAGCTCACCCGCCAGGGACGCTAACTATGGCTACACCTTC
clone size: NA
D gene: NA
V gene: TRBV18
J gene: TRBJ1-2

CDR3 protein: CSGRQGFGVFF
CDR3 DNA: TGCAGTGGTCGACAGGGATTCGGAGTGTTTTTT
clone size: NA
D gene: TRBD1
V gene: TRBV20-1
J gene: TRBJ1-4

CDR3 protein: CASSQTSGAYNEQFF
CDR3 DNA: TGTGCCAGCAGTCAAACTAGCGGGGCCTACAATGAGCAGTTCTTC
clone size: NA
D gene: TRBD2
V gene: TRBV7-3
J gene: TRBJ2-1

CDR3 protein: CASSAGTGGPGELFF
CDR3 DNA: TGTGCCAGCAGCGCCGGGACAGGGGGCCCCGGGGAGCTGTTTTTT
clone size: NA
D gene: TRBD1
V gene: TRBV11-1
J gene: TRBJ2-2

CDR3 protein: CASSSPGLAVYEQYF
CDR3 DNA: TGCGCCAGCAGCTCACCGGGACTAGCGGTTTACGAGCAGTACTTC
clone size: NA
D gene: TRBD2
V gene: TRBV5-1
J gene: TRBJ2-7

CDR3 protein: CASSLQDTGELFF
CDR3 DNA: TGTGCCAGCAGCTTACAGGACACCGGGGAGCTGTTTTTT
clone size: NA
D gene: NA
V gene: TRBV7-9
J gene: TRBJ2-2

CDR3 protein: CASSLMAATSYEQYF
CDR3 DNA: TGTGCCAGCAGCTTAATGGCAGCTACCTCCTACGAGCAGTACTTC
clone size: NA
D gene: NA
V gene: TRBV7-2
J gene: TRBJ2-7

CDR3 protein: CASSFGGSKDEQFF
CDR3 DNA: TGTGCCAGCAGTTTTGGCGGGAGTAAGGATGAGCAGTTCTTC
clone size: NA
D gene: TRBD2
V gene: TRBV28
J gene: TRBJ2-1

CDR3 protein: CASSLAWTGLNEQFF
CDR3 DNA: TGTGCCAGCAGCTTAGCCTGGACAGGACTCAATGAGCAGTTCTTC
clone size: NA
D gene: TRBD1
V gene: TRBV7-2
J gene: TRBJ2-1

CDR3 protein: CASSSRRSSYEQYF
CDR3 DNA: TGTGCCAGCAGCTCCCGGCGGAGCTCCTACGAGCAGTACTTC
clone size: few
D gene: NA
V gene: TRBV7-2
J gene: TRBJ2-7

CDR3 protein: CASSRTSDETQYF
CDR3 DNA: TGTGCCAGCAGCCGTACTAGCGACGAGACCCAGTACTTC
clone size: few
D gene: TRBD2
V gene: TRBV11-2
J gene: TRBJ2-5

CDR3 protein: CASSFSGGTGELFF
CDR3 DNA: TGTGCCAGCAGCTTCTCAGGGGGAACCGGGGAGCTGTTTTTT
clone size: few
D gene: TRBD1
V gene: TRBV7-9
J gene: TRBJ2-2

CDR3 protein: CASSLVIGSGPDVGTQYF
CDR3 DNA: TGTGCCAGCAGTCTGGTAATCGGTAGCGGACCTGATGTAGGGACCCAGTACTTC
clone size: few
D gene: NA
V gene: TRBV28
J gene: TRBJ2-5

CDR3 protein: CASSLAVWEQQQYF
CDR3 DNA: TGTGCCAGCAGCTTGGCCGTTTGGGAACAACAGCAGTACTTC
clone size: NA
D gene: NA
V gene: TRBV5-5
J gene: TRBJ2-7

CDR3 protein: CASSSSGANTGELFF
CDR3 DNA: TGTGCCAGTAGTAGTAGCGGCGCGAACACCGGGGAGCTGTTTTTT
clone size: NA
D gene: NA
V gene: TRBV19
J gene: TRBJ2-2

CDR3 protein: CASSPGYRADNQPQHF
CDR3 DNA: TGCGCCAGCAGCCCTGGCTACAGGGCGGACAATCAGCCCCAGCATTTT
clone size: NA
D gene: NA
V gene: TRBV4-1
J gene: TRBJ1-5

CDR3 protein: CASSLDRQNTEAFF
CDR3 DNA: TGTGCCAGCAGCTTGGACAGACAGAACACTGAAGCTTTCTTT
clone size: NA
D gene: NA
V gene: TRBV5-6
J gene: TRBJ1-1

CDR3 protein: CASSPAGGMAEAFF
CDR3 DNA: TGTGCCAGCAGCCCGGCAGGGGGCATGGCTGAAGCTTTCTTT
clone size: NA
D gene: TRBD1
V gene: TRBV11-3
J gene: TRBJ1-1

CDR3 protein: CASSYPRQSGANVLTF
CDR3 DNA: TGTGCCAGCAGCTACCCCCGACAGTCTGGGGCCAACGTCCTGACTTTC
clone size: NA
D gene: NA
V gene: TRBV5-4
J gene: TRBJ2-6

CDR3 protein: CASSQNEQFF
CDR3 DNA: TGTGCCAGCTCACAGAATGAGCAGTTCTTC
clone size: few
D gene: NA
V gene: TRBV18
J gene: TRBJ2-1

CDR3 protein: CASSPGQLGETQYF
CDR3 DNA: TGCGCCAGCAGCCCTGGACAGTTGGGGGAGACCCAGTACTTC
clone size: NA
D gene: NA
V gene: TRBV5-1
J gene: TRBJ2-5

CDR3 protein: CASSPASTTNYGYTF
CDR3 DNA: TGTGCCAGCAGTCCCGCCTCTACTACTAACTATGGCTACACCTTC
clone size: NA
D gene: NA
V gene: TRBV6-6
J gene: TRBJ1-2

CDR3 protein: CSVEGSAFANYGYTF
CDR3 DNA: TGCAGCGTTGAAGGGTCAGCATTCGCTAACTATGGCTACACCTTC
clone size: few
D gene: NA
V gene: TRBV29-1
J gene: TRBJ1-2

CDR3 protein: CASNKKDSTGELFF
CDR3 DNA: TGTGCCAGTAATAAAAAGGATAGTACCGGGGAGCTGTTTTTT
clone size: few
D gene: NA
V gene: TRBV19
J gene: TRBJ2-2

CDR3 protein: CASSGTASYYEQYF
CDR3 DNA: TGTGCCAGCAGCGGGACAGCAAGTTACTACGAGCAGTACTTC
clone size: NA
D gene: TRBD1
V gene: TRBV28
J gene: TRBJ2-7

CDR3 protein: CATSGWKGPGGYTF
CDR3 DNA: TGTGCCACCAGCGGGTGGAAGGGGCCAGGGGGCTACACCTTC
clone size: NA
D gene: NA
V gene: TRBV15
J gene: TRBJ1-2

CDR3 protein: CASSVVGDTDTQYF
CDR3 DNA: TGTGCCAGCAGCGTAGTTGGGGACACAGATACGCAGTATTTT
clone size: NA
D gene: NA
V gene: TRBV9
J gene: TRBJ2-3

CDR3 protein: CASSPDGGQETQYF
CDR3 DNA: TGTGCCAGCAGTCCCGACGGGGGGCAAGAGACCCAGTACTTC
clone size: many
D gene: TRBD2
V gene: TRBV27
J gene: TRBJ2-5

CDR3 protein: CASSQLGRAGTQYF
CDR3 DNA: TGTGCCAGCAGCCAATTGGGTCGGGCGGGGACCCAGTACTTC
clone size: few
D gene: NA
V gene: TRBV4-2
J gene: TRBJ2-5

CDR3 protein: CASSGIRKGLGDTQYF
CDR3 DNA: TGTGCCAGCAGCGGGATCCGAAAGGGGCTGGGAGATACGCAGTATTTT
clone size: NA
D gene: NA
V gene: TRBV9
J gene: TRBJ2-3

CDR3 protein: CASSLDRNQPQHF
CDR3 DNA: TGTGCCAGCAGTCTTGACCGGAATCAGCCCCAGCATTTT
clone size: few
D gene: NA
V gene: TRBV11-1
J gene: TRBJ1-5

CDR3 protein: CASYGTAKNTEAFF
CDR3 DNA: TGTGCCAGCTACGGTACAGCTAAGAACACTGAAGCTTTCTTT
clone size: few
D gene: NA
V gene: TRBV7-8
J gene: TRBJ1-1

CDR3 protein: CASSQGGGSYNEQFF
CDR3 DNA: TGTGCCAGCAGCCAAGGGGGGGGATCCTACAATGAGCAGTTCTTC
clone size: few
D gene: TRBD2
V gene: TRBV4-2
J gene: TRBJ2-1

CDR3 protein: CSAQYSYEQYF
CDR3 DNA: TGCAGTGCCCAATACTCCTACGAGCAGTACTTC
clone size: NA
D gene: NA
V gene: TRBV20-1
J gene: TRBJ2-7

CDR3 protein: CASRSSGNEQFF
CDR3 DNA: TGTGCCAGCAGGTCTAGCGGGAATGAGCAGTTCTTC
clone size: NA
D gene: TRBD2
V gene: TRBV7-2
J gene: TRBJ2-1

CDR3 protein: CASRWSTDTQYF
CDR3 DNA: TGTGCCAGCCGGTGGAGCACAGATACGCAGTATTTT
clone size: few
D gene: NA
V gene: TRBV2
J gene: TRBJ2-3

CDR3 protein: CASSTTGGSEKAFF
CDR3 DNA: TGTGCCAGCAGCACGACAGGGGGAAGCGAGAAAGCTTTCTTT
clone size: NA
D gene: TRBD1
V gene: TRBV6-6
J gene: TRBJ1-1

CDR3 protein: CSVGKRLAGDGELFF
CDR3 DNA: TGCAGCGTTGGGAAGCGCCTAGCGGGAGATGGGGAGCTGTTTTTT
clone size: NA
D gene: TRBD2
V gene: TRBV29-1
J gene: TRBJ2-2